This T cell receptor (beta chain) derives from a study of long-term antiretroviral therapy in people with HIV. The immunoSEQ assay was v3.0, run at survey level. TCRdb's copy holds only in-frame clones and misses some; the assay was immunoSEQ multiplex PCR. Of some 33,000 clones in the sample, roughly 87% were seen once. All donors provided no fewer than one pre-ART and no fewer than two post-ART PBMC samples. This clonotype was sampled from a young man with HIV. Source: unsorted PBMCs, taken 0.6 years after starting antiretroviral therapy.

The CDR3: CASTDYYGSSGRDNEQFF. Here the CDR3 DNA reads TGTGCCAGCACTGATTATTATGGGTCTAGCGGGAGGGACAATGAGCAGTTCTTC. The gene calls are TRBV2 and TRBJ2-1; 12 bases agree with TRBD2. The CDR3 extends over 18 amino acids. Germline values: CDR1 SNHLY, CDR2 FYNNEI. The V gene end was trimmed by 7 bases and the J gene end by 5 bases; junction bases not matched to a gene: 15.